These 29 T cell receptor beta chains originate from one sample sequenced in a study of blood T cell repertoires in COVID-19. Generated by immunoSEQ multiplex PCR, the TCRdb table keeps only in-frame clones and is missing some. The data contain about 160,000 clones, 65% to 80% of them singletons. Material: peripheral blood. Source of these receptors: a man between 60 and 75 years old with acute or convalescent COVID-19.

The rearrangement uses TRBV6-2 or TRBV6-3 and TRBJ1-1, with D unclear. Germline CDR1 is MNHEY and CDR2 is SVGEGT. V shed 2 bases and J shed 2 bases, with 15 bases lying between them. This CDR3 contains 16 residues. In DNA, the CDR3 is TGTGCCAGCAGTTACCGGCGCGGGGAGATTAACACTGAAGCTTTCTTT. Its protein is CASSYRRGEINTEAFF.

The chain carries TRBV9 and TRBJ2-4; D is uncertain. The germline V and J ends were trimmed by 2 bases and 1 base, with 13 bases remaining between them. This CDR3 contains 16 residues. The germline V gene encodes CDR1 SGDLS and CDR2 YYNGEE. DNA for the CDR3: TGTGCCAGCAGCGTGGGTAGCATGACGGCCAAAAACATTCAGTACTTC. Translating it yields CASSVGSMTAKNIQYF.

This clone came up once. The chain couples TRBV2 to TRBJ2-3; 8 bases match TRBD2. Germline V gene lookup returns CDR1 SNHLY and CDR2 FYNNEI. V was pared by 6 bases and J by 4 bases, with 3 bases of the junction left unmatched. This CDR3 region has 13 residues. The CDR3 sequence: CASRRGGSDTQYF. CDR3 nucleotide sequence: TGTGCCAGCAGACGGGGGGGCTCAGATACGCAGTATTTT.

A single count supports this clone. V gene TRBV2 combines with J gene TRBJ2-5, with TRBD2 matching 9 bases. V dropped 5 bases and J dropped 1; count of bases not matched to a gene: 8. Germline loops: CDR1 SNHLY, CDR2 FYNNEI. CDR3 length: 16 residues. The CDR3 is CASSTHSGGSQETQYF. CDR3 coding DNA: TGTGCCAGCAGTACACATAGCGGGGGATCCCAAGAGACCCAGTACTTC.

V and J are TRBV6-5 and TRBJ1-2, with D unclear. The CDR3 has 14 residues. Trimming removed 8 bases at V and 5 bases at J, with 18 bases between. CDR1 MNHEY and CDR2 SVGAGI come from the germline V gene. The CDR3: CASRRHPRDYGYTF. The CDR3 coding sequence is TGTGCCAGCCGAAGACACCCGAGGGATTATGGCTACACCTTC.

This clone was detected only once. The V call is TRBV5-5, the J call TRBJ1-1, with D possibly TRBD1 on 5 matching bases. Germline CDR1 SGHKS, CDR2 YYEKEE (reference sequence). Trimming took off 8 bases at V and 1 base at J, with 15 bases between the two ends. CDR3 length: 14 residues. The CDR3 region has the DNA TGTGCCAGTCAGGGTGGTCCAGGGAACACTGAAGCTTTCTTT. Amino acids: CASQGGPGNTEAFF.

This chain joins TRBV27 and TRBJ1-1; D is unresolved. CDR3 length: 13 residues. Trimming took off 5 bases at V and 6 bases at J, with 13 bases between the two ends. Germline loops: CDR1 MNHEY, CDR2 SMNVEV (reference sequence). CDR3 region: CASSLTRESEAFF. The CDR3 bases are TGTGCCAGCAGTCTCACACGGGAGTCTGAAGCTTTCTTT.

The gene calls are TRBV10-1 and TRBJ2-3; 8 positions match TRBD2. Per germline, CDR1 WNHNN and CDR2 SYGVQD (reference sequence). V dropped 3 bases and J dropped 8; count of bases not matched to a gene: 4. The CDR3 loop spans 13 amino acids. CDR3 amino acids: CASSELTSGTQYF. The CDR3 DNA sequence: TGCGCCAGCAGTGAACTCACTAGCGGTACGCAGTATTTT.

The V call is TRBV4-1, the J call TRBJ2-4, with 11 bases lining up with TRBD2. Germline values: CDR1 MGHRA, CDR2 YSYEKL. This CDR3 contains 18 residues. V lost 1 base, J lost 0 bases, and 5 bases stayed unmatched. CDR3 nucleotide sequence: TGCGCCAGCAGCCAAGGGACTAGCGGGTCGGTAGCCAAAAACATTCAGTACTTC. It translates to CASSQGTSGSVAKNIQYF.

The chain recombines TRBV10-3 with TRBJ2-7, with a weak D call TRBD1 (5 bases). Trimming left V 6 bases short and J 12 bases short, with 21 bases between. The CDR3 runs 13 residues. In germline, CDR1 is ENHRY, CDR2 SYGVKD. CDR3 residues: CAIREGVRGPVYF. DNA of the CDR3: TGTGCCATCAGGGAAGGGGTACGTGGACCGGTGTACTTC.

The chain recombines TRBV29-1 with TRBJ2-2; 7 nucleotides match TRBD1. CDR1 and CDR2 from the germline V gene are SQVTM and ANQGSEA. Germline trimming cut 7 bases from V and 7 bases from J; bases unmatched to any gene: 9. The CDR3 is 13 residues long. The CDR3 DNA reads TGCAGCGCATTCTTACAGGGGATCGGGGAGCTGTTTTTT. It yields the protein CSAFLQGIGELFF.

The J gene is TRBJ1-2, the V gene TRBV7-8; 8 positions agree with TRBD1. The J segment lost 5 bases and the V segment lost 3 bases, leaving 2 bases of the junction unmatched. The CDR3 extends over 13 amino acids. Germline-derived CDR1 and CDR2 are SGHVS and FQNEAQ. The CDR3 is CASSLGQEYGYTF. CDR3 sequence (DNA): TGTGCCAGCAGCTTGGGACAGGAATATGGCTACACCTTC.

This rearrangement joins TRBV5-1 to TRBJ1-1, with 7 bases aligning to TRBD1. After removal of 3 bases from V and 1 base from J, the junction contained 9 bases not matched to a gene. Germline values: CDR1 SGHRS, CDR2 YFSETQ. This CDR3 spans 16 amino acids. This CDR3 is CASSSRQGGENTEAFF. The CDR3 bases are TGCGCCAGCAGCTCCCGACAGGGTGGGGAGAACACTGAAGCTTTCTTT.

This chain links TRBV2 with TRBJ1-2, with no clear D. The V and J ends lost 8 bases and 3 bases respectively, with 16 bases between them. The CDR3 has 14 amino acids. CDR1 and CDR2 (germline): SNHLY, FYNNEI. CDR3 DNA: TGTGCCAGCGAGGCCCCCGGGTCGTACTATGGCTACACCTTC. It translates to CASEAPGSYYGYTF.

In its sample, this clone was seen a few times. V usage is TRBV29-1 and J usage is TRBJ1-2, with unresolved D. Per germline, CDR1 SQVTM and CDR2 ANQGSEA. CDR3 length: 12 residues. Trimming cost V 4 bases and J 8 bases, with 14 bases left between them. CDR3 bases: TGCAGCGTTGTCCGAGACTCTAGGGGCTACACCTTC. This sequence encodes CSVVRDSRGYTF.

This chain uses TRBV6-5 with TRBJ1-3, with D possibly matching TRBD1 (5 bases). Germline V gene data show CDR1 as MNHEY and CDR2 as SVGAGI. With 0 bases removed from V and 3 bases from J, the gap between germline ends came to 9 bases. This CDR3 has 15 residues. The CDR3: CASSYSRQSGNTIYF. CDR3 DNA sequence: TGTGCCAGCAGTTACTCGAGACAGAGTGGAAACACCATATATTTT.

V usage is TRBV19 and J usage is TRBJ2-1; 9 positions match TRBD1. From germline, CDR1 is LNHDA and CDR2 SQIVND (reference sequence). The junction had 3 bases not matched to a gene; V was cut back by 3 bases and J by 3 bases. The CDR3 loop spans 15 amino acids. CDR3 loop: CASSMTGGLYNEQFF. The CDR3 DNA reads TGTGCCAGTAGTATGACAGGGGGTCTCTACAATGAGCAGTTCTTC.

The chain has TRBV5-1 and TRBJ2-6, with D maybe TRBD1 (6 bases). This CDR3 region has 18 residues. CDR1 SGHRS and CDR2 YFSETQ come from the germline V gene. V gave up 2 bases and J gave up 2 bases, with 17 bases separating them. The CDR3 nucleotides read TGCGCCAGCAGCTTAGCAGGACAGCTGACTACTGGGGCCAACGTCCTGACTTTC. It specifies CASSLAGQLTTGANVLTF.

This chain joins TRBV5-4 and TRBJ2-1, with 8 bases identical to TRBD2. Per germline, CDR1 SGHNT and CDR2 YYREEE (reference sequence). This CDR3 region has 15 residues. V dropped 0 bases and J dropped 4; count of bases not matched to a gene: 3. The CDR3 loop is CASSLGLATYNEQFF. In DNA form, the CDR3 reads TGTGCCAGCAGCTTGGGACTAGCGACATACAATGAGCAGTTCTTC.

The CDR3 bases are TGCAGCGTTGAGGGAGCTAGCGGGGGGGACAATGAGCAGTTCTTC. This codes for CSVEGASGGDNEQFF. The chain joins TRBV29-1 to TRBJ2-1, with 12 bases lining up with TRBD2. The germline CDR1 and CDR2 sequences are SQVTM and ANQGSEA. J lost 5 bases, V lost 3 bases, and 5 bases had no gene match. This CDR3 spans 15 amino acids.

V gene TRBV6-5 combines with J gene TRBJ1-5; D ambiguous. Germline CDR1 MNHEY, CDR2 SVGAGI. V was cut by 0 bases and J by 4 bases, with 10 bases left in between. The CDR3 sequence is 15 residues long. Here the CDR3 reads CASSYSIDLNQPQHF. CDR3 DNA sequence: TGTGCCAGCAGTTACTCCATCGATCTAAATCAGCCCCAGCATTTT.

This chain joins TRBV2 and TRBJ2-7; 9 bases are a match to TRBD2. From germline, CDR1 is SNHLY and CDR2 FYNNEI. V was pared by 0 bases and J by 1 base, with 4 bases of the junction left unmatched. The CDR3 is made up of 16 amino acids. The CDR3 nucleotides read TGTGCCAGCAGTGAAGCGCAAGCGGGGGGATCCTACGAGCAGTACTTC. It translates to CASSEAQAGGSYEQYF.

CDR3 nucleotides: TGTGCCAGCAGCTTTGGGAGCTCCTACGAGCAGTACTTC. This codes for CASSFGSSYEQYF. The J gene is TRBJ2-7, the V gene TRBV12-3 or TRBV12-4; D is possibly TRBD2 (5 bases). Trimming removed 6 bases from V and 0 bases from J, with 9 bases in between. CDR3 length equals 13 residues.

The chain links TRBV5-6 to TRBJ1-6; D is unresolved. The germline CDR1 and CDR2 sequences are SGHDT and YYEEEE. The CDR3 length is 16 residues. The V end lost 0 bases, the J end lost 6 bases, and 13 bases lay between the germline ends. The CDR3 coding sequence is TGTGCCAGCAGCTTGGGACTCACCACGGTTAATTCACCCCTCCACTTT. Translation gives CASSLGLTTVNSPLHF.

This chain links TRBV7-8 with TRBJ1-5; 7 nucleotides match TRBD1. Germline values: CDR1 SGHVS, CDR2 FQNEAQ. V dropped 8 bases and J dropped 7; count of bases not matched to a gene: 11. There are 14 residues in the CDR3. As DNA, the CDR3 is TGTGCCAGCGGGACCGGGACAGTTTTACAGCCCCAGCATTTT. It translates to CASGTGTVLQPQHF.

V is TRBV25-1 and J is TRBJ1-1; D unresolved. This CDR3 has 11 residues. CDR1 is MGHDK, CDR2 SYGVNS, per germline. Trimming pared 1 base from V and 12 bases from J, leaving 9 bases between. CDR3 sequence: CASSEFPQTFF. The CDR3 nucleotides are TGTGCCAGCAGTGAATTCCCCCAAACTTTCTTT.

The chain uses TRBV4-1 and TRBJ2-1, with D possibly matching TRBD2 (5 bases). In germline, CDR1 is MGHRA, CDR2 YSYEKL. V was pared by 3 bases and J by 1 base, with 10 bases between. The CDR3 extends over 15 amino acids. The CDR3 DNA follows: TGCGCCAGCAGCCAGGACTGGGTTTCCTACAATGAGCAGTTCTTC. It is translated as CASSQDWVSYNEQFF.

The V gene is TRBV7-9, the J gene TRBJ1-5; D gene uncertain. The ends were cut back, 5 bases at V and 6 bases at J, with 14 bases in the middle. The CDR3 contains 14 residues. CDR1 and CDR2 from the germline V gene are SEHNR and FQNEAQ (reference sequence). The CDR3 nucleotides read TGTGCCAGCAGCCCGAGGACGGGAATTCAGCCCCAGCATTTT. Amino acids: CASSPRTGIQPQHF. Full variable domain (rest looked up from reference TRBV7-9 and TRBJ1-5): DTGVSQNPRHKITKRGQNVTFRCDPISEHNRLYWYRQTLGQGPEFLTYFQNEAQLEKSRLLSDRFSAERPKGSFSTLEIQRTEQGDSAMYLCASSPRTGIQPQHFGDGTRLSIL.

The chain couples TRBV27 to TRBJ2-2, with D hard to call. Per germline, CDR1 MNHEY and CDR2 SMNVEV (reference sequence). CDR3 length: 17 amino acids. Trimming stripped 5 bases from V and 4 bases from J, with 20 bases between. CDR3 sequence: CASSKSSATRGTGELFF. In DNA, the CDR3 is TGTGCCAGCAGTAAATCCTCCGCTACGAGAGGCACCGGGGAGCTGTTTTTT.